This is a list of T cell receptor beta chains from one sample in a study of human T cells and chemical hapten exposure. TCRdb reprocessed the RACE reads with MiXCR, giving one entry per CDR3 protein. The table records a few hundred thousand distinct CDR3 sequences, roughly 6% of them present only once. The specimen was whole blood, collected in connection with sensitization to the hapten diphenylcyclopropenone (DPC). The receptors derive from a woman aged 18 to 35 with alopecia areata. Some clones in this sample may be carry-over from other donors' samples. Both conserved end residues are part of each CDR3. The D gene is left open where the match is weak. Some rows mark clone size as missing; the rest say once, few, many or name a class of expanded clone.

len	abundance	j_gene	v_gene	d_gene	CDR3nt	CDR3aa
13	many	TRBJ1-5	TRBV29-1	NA	TGCAGCGTTGGTGGGCTTAGCAATCAGCCCCAGCATTTT	CSVGGLSNQPQHF
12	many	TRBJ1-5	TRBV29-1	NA	TGCAGCGTCATGGATAGGGATCAGCCCCAGCATTTT	CSVMDRDQPQHF
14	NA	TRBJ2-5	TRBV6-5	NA	TGTGCCAGCAGTTACTCGGCTCGAAGAGAGACCCAGTACTTC	CASSYSARRETQYF
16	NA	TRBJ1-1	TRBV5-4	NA	TGTGCCAGCAGCTTGAGGGAAGAAGGCGGGGAAGCTGAAGCTTTCTTT	CASSLREEGGEAEAFF
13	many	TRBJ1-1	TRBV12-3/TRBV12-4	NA	TGTGCCAGCAGTCCAAGTTTCGGGGGTGAAGCTTTCTTT	CASSPSFGGEAFF
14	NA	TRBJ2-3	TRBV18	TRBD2	TGTGCCAGCACGACGCGGGGGTCTGTAGATACGCAGTATTTT	CASTTRGSVDTQYF
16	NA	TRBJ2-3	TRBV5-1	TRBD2	TGCGCCAGCAGCTCGGGGACTAGCGCGACAACTGATACGCAGTATTTT	CASSSGTSATTDTQYF
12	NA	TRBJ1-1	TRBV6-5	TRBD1	TGTGCCAGCAGTTCAGGGACAGGGAAAGCTTTCTTT	CASSSGTGKAFF
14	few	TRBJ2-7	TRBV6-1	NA	TGTGCCAGCAGACCGACAGGATCCTTTGGGGAGCAGTACTTC	CASRPTGSFGEQYF
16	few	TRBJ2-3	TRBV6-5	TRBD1	TGTGCCAGCAGAGTGTCGGGACAGGGGGTGGCAGATACGCAGTATTTT	CASRVSGQGVADTQYF
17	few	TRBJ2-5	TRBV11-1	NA	TGTGCCAGCAGCTTAGAACGAGCGGCAATAACACAAGAGACCCAGTACTTC	CASSLERAAITQETQYF
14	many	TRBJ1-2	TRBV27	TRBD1	TGTGCCAGCAGTTTAGAGGGACAGGGAGGTGGCTACACCTTC	CASSLEGQGGGYTF
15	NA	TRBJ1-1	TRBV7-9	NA	TGTGCCAGCAGCCCCCTGGAGGGGACCGACACTGAAGCTTTCTTT	CASSPLEGTDTEAFF
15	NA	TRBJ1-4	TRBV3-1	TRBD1	TGTGCCAGCAGCCCTTACCGGGACAGATACGAAAAACTGTTTTTT	CASSPYRDRYEKLFF
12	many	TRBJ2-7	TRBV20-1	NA	TGCAGTGCTAGCCTGGGCCGAGGCGAGCAGTACTTC	CSASLGRGEQYF
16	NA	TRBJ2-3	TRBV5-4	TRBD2	TGTGCCAGCAGCTTTCCTAGCGGGGGGGCCGGGGATACGCAGTATTTT	CASSFPSGGAGDTQYF
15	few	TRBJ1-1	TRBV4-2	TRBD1	TGTGCCAGCAGCCGGACAGGGGAAAAGGACACTGAAGCTTTCTTT	CASSRTGEKDTEAFF
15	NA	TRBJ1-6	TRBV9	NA	TGTGCCAGCAGCGTAGCTGGCAGGGCTAATTCACCCCTCCACTTT	CASSVAGRANSPLHF
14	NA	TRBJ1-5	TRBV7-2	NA	TGTGCCAGCAGCCCACAGGGCCTCAATCAGCCCCAGCATTTT	CASSPQGLNQPQHF
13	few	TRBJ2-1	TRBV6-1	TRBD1	TGTGCCAGCAGACAGGGGAACTACAATGAGCAGTTCTTC	CASRQGNYNEQFF
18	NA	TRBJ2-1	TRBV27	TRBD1	TGTGCCAGCAGTCTGATATCGGACAGGCTCTATCATGGGAATGAGCAGTTCTTC	CASSLISDRLYHGNEQFF
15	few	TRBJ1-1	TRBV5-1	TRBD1	TGCGCCAGCAGCTTAGGGACAGGGAGGAACACTGAAGCTTTCTTT	CASSLGTGRNTEAFF
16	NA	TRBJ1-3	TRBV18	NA	TGTGCCAGCTCCCTTTACAGGGTCGACTCTGGAAACACCATATATTTT	CASSLYRVDSGNTIYF
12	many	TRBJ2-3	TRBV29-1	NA	TGCAGCGTGGTCAGTTTAACAGATACGCAGTATTTT	CSVVSLTDTQYF
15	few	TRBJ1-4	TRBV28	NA	TGTGCCAGCACCTTACCGCAACAGGGAGGAGAAAAACTGTTTTTT	CASTLPQQGGEKLFF
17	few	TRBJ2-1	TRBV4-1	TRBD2	TGCGCCAGCAGCCAAGATCCCGGCGGGGGCTCCTACAATGAGCAGTTCTTC	CASSQDPGGGSYNEQFF
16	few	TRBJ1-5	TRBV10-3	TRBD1	TGTGCCACAAGAGCCGGGACAGGGATTAGGGGTCAGCCCCAGCATTTT	CATRAGTGIRGQPQHF
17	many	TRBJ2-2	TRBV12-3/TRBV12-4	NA	TGTGCCAGCAGCCATACCCCGGGACGCGGGCCCACCGGGGAGCTGTTTTTT	CASSHTPGRGPTGELFF
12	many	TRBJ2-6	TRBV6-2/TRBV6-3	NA	TGTGCCAGTCACTCTGGGGCCAACGTCCTGACTTTC	CASHSGANVLTF
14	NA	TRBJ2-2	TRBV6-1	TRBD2	TGTGCCAGCAGCCTAGCGGGGGACACCGGGGAGCTGTTTTTT	CASSLAGDTGELFF
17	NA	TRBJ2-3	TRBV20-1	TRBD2	TGCAGTGCCACCTGGGGCACTAGCGGGGGAGGGACAGATACGCAGTATTTT	CSATWGTSGGGTDTQYF
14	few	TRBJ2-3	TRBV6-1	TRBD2	TGTGCCAGCACCCTAGCGGGGGGCGCAGATACGCAGTATTTT	CASTLAGGADTQYF
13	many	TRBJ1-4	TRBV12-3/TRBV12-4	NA	TGTGCCAGCGGAAAAGGGCTCGGTGAAAAACTGTTTTTT	CASGKGLGEKLFF
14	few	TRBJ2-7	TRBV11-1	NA	TGTGCCAGCAGCTCCCGGCCAGTGGTCTACGAGCAGTACTTC	CASSSRPVVYEQYF
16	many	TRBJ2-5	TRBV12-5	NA	TGTGCTAGTGGTTTGGTACGGCAGGGGCTGGGCGAGACCCAGTACTTC	CASGLVRQGLGETQYF
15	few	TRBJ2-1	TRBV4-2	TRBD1	TGTGCCAGCAGACGGGCTGGACAGGGGGCTAATGAGCAGTTCTTC	CASRRAGQGANEQFF
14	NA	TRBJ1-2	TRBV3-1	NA	TGTGCCAGCAGCCATGGGGGCGGCAACTATGGCTACACCTTC	CASSHGGGNYGYTF
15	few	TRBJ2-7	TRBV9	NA	TGTGCCAGCAGCGTAGGGGCCAGAGAATTCTACGAGCAGTACTTC	CASSVGAREFYEQYF
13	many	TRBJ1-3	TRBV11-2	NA	TGTGCCAGCAGCTTAGACCCTGGAAACACCATATATTTT	CASSLDPGNTIYF
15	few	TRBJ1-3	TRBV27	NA	TGTGCCAGCAGTCCCGACACTTTCTCTGGAAACACCATATATTTT	CASSPDTFSGNTIYF
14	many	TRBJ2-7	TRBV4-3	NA	TGCGCCAGCAGCCAAGGGGGGTTCTCCTACGAGCAGTACTTC	CASSQGGFSYEQYF
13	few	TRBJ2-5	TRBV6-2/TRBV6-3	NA	TGTGCCTCCCAGACGGGACCTCAAGAGACCCAGTACTTC	CASQTGPQETQYF
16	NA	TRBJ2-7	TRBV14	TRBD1	TGTGCCAGCAGCCACTTACAGGGGGCGGGTTCCTACGAGCAGTACTTC	CASSHLQGAGSYEQYF
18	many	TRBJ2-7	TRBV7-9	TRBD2	TGTGCCAGCAGCTTGGGCGCGGAGCGGGGGCTAAGCTCCTACGAGCAGTACTTC	CASSLGAERGLSSYEQYF
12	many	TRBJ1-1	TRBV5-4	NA	TGTGCCAGCAGCTTGGAAGACAGTGAAGCTTTCTTT	CASSLEDSEAFF
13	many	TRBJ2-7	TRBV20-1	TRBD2	TGCAGTGCTAGACCCGGGCGGGGGTACGAGCAGTACTTC	CSARPGRGYEQYF
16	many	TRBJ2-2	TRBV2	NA	TGTGCCAGCAGTAGTACAGGGCCGATGAACACCGGGGAGCTGTTTTTT	CASSSTGPMNTGELFF